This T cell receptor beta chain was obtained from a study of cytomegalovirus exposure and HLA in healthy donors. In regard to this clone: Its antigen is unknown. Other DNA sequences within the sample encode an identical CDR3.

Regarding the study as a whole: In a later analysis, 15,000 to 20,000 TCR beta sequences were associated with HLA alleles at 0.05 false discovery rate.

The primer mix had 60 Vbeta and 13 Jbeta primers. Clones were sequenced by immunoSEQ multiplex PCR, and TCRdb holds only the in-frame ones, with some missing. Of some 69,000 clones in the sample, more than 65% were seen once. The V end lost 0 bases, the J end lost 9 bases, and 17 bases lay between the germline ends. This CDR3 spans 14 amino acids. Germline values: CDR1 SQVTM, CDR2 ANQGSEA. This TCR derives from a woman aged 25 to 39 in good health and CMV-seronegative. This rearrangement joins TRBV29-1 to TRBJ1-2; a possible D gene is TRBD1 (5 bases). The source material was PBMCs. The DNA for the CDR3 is TGCAGCGTTGAAGATGAGTCCAGGGCATCCAGCTACACCTTC. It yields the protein CSVEDESRASSYTF.